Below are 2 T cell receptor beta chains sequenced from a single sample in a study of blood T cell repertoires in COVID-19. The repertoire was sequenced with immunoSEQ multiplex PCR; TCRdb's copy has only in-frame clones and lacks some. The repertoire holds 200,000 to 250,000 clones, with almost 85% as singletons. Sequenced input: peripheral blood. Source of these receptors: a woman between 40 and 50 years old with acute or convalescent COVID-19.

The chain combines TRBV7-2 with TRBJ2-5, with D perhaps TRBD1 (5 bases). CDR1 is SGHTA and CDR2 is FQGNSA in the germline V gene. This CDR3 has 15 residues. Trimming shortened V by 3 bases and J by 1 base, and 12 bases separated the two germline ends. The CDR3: CASSLGRTFQETQYF. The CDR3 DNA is TGTGCCAGCAGCTTGGGGCGGACATTCCAAGAGACCCAGTACTTC.

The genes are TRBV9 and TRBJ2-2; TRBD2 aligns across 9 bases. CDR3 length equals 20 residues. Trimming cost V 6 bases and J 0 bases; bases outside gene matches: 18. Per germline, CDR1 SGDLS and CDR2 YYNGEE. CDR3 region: CASNQGSPMRGGSNTGELFF. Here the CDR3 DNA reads TGTGCCAGCAATCAGGGGTCCCCAATGCGGGGGGGATCGAACACCGGGGAGCTGTTTTTT.